One sample yielded the 10 T cell receptor beta chains listed below, sequenced in a study of cytomegalovirus exposure and HLA in healthy donors. Profiling relied on immunoSEQ multiplex PCR, and the TCRdb table lists in-frame clones only, not all of them. The sample includes just over 20,000 clones, approximately 97% seen only once; the top ten take 10%. Sequences were obtained from PBMCs. These TCRs come from a man aged 30-40 years in good health and CMV-seropositive.

V and J are TRBV2 and TRBJ2-4; 14 bases line up with TRBD2. Trimming at V came to 8 bases and at J to 3 bases, leaving 6 bases not matched to a gene. This CDR3 region has 16 residues. Germline V gene data show CDR1 as SNHLY and CDR2 as FYNNEI. The DNA of the CDR3 is TGTGCCAGCGGGACTAGCGGGAGTAGAGGCAAAAACATTCAGTACTTC. This codes for CASGTSGSRGKNIQYF.

The rearrangement links TRBV30 to TRBJ2-7, with 7 positions matching TRBD1. This CDR3 region has 13 residues. From germline, CDR1 is GTSNPN and CDR2 SVGIG (reference sequence). V trimming: 1 base; J trimming: 4 bases; junction bases outside the gene matches: 4. This CDR3 is CAWSGGTAYEQYF. In nucleotides, the CDR3 is TGTGCCTGGAGTGGGGGGACAGCGTACGAGCAGTACTTC.

The V gene is TRBV10-3, the J gene TRBJ2-7, with TRBD1 matching 7 bases. This CDR3 is built from 14 residues. J lost 6 bases, V lost 2 bases, and 7 bases had no gene match. The germline V gene encodes CDR1 ENHRY and CDR2 SYGVKD. Here the CDR3 reads CAISEPPTGPEQYF. In DNA, the CDR3 is TGTGCCATCAGTGAGCCCCCGACAGGGCCCGAGCAGTACTTC.

The chain combines TRBV5-6 with TRBJ1-5; 10 bases agree with TRBD1. Per the germline V gene, CDR1 is SGHDT and CDR2 is YYEEEE. V trimming: 4 bases; J trimming: 0 bases; junction bases outside the gene matches: 10. CDR3 size: 18 residues. The CDR3 loop is CASSTFRDRGPSNQPQHF. The CDR3 DNA reads as TGTGCCAGCAGCACCTTCCGGGACAGGGGACCTAGCAATCAGCCCCAGCATTTT.

V and J are TRBV6-5 and TRBJ2-7; possibly TRBD2 for D (6 bases). The CDR3 is 14 amino acids. CDR1 and CDR2 (germline): MNHEY, SVGAGI. Trimming removed 3 bases from V and 1 base from J, with 10 bases in between. CDR3 loop: CASSYTGSSYEQYF. The CDR3 DNA reads TGTGCCAGCAGTTATACCGGGAGTTCCTACGAGCAGTACTTC.

The V call is TRBV28, the J call TRBJ2-1, with 9 bases that match TRBD2. The germline V gene has CDR1 MDHEN and CDR2 SYDVKM. The CDR3 has 17 residues. Trimming removed 3 bases from V and 2 bases from J; junction bases left unmatched: 8. CDR3 loop: CASSFSRVAGAYNEQFF. The CDR3 nucleotides read TGTGCCAGCAGTTTTTCTCGGGTAGCGGGAGCCTACAATGAGCAGTTCTTC.

The chain combines TRBV2 with TRBJ1-4; D gene uncertain. V lost 10 bases, J lost 2 bases, and 11 bases lay in between. The germline V gene encodes CDR1 SNHLY and CDR2 FYNNEI. The CDR3 runs 13 residues. CDR3 nucleotides: TGTGCCACCCTGGACTGGACTAATGAAAAACTGTTTTTT. It is translated as CATLDWTNEKLFF.

V gene TRBV4-2 combines with J gene TRBJ1-2; maybe TRBD1 (5 bases). The CDR3 runs to 17 residues. The germline V and J ends were trimmed by 2 bases and 4 bases, with 20 bases remaining between them. Germline V gene lookup returns CDR1 LGHNA and CDR2 YNFKEQ. The CDR3 protein is CASSQPGLNPSFYGYTF. The CDR3 DNA follows: TGTGCCAGCAGCCAACCGGGACTCAACCCATCCTTCTATGGCTACACCTTC.

The chain recombines TRBV5-4 with TRBJ2-1, with TRBD2 matching over 13 bases. From germline, CDR1 is SGHNT and CDR2 YYREEE (reference sequence). The ends lost 2 bases at V and 6 bases at J; junction bases unmatched: 5. The CDR3 has 16 residues. CDR3 nucleotide sequence: TGTGCCAGCAGCTTAGAACTAGCGGGAGGGTTCAATGAGCAGTTCTTC. Translation gives CASSLELAGGFNEQFF.

This clone was counted once. The chain uses TRBV6-1 and TRBJ2-2; no firm D call. Trimming took 3 bases from V and 7 from J, leaving 12 bases between them. This CDR3 contains 14 residues. Germline CDR1 is MNHNS and CDR2 is SASEGT. The DNA for the CDR3 is TGTGCCAGCAGTGACATTTTACAGAGCGGGGAGCTGTTTTTT. Amino acid sequence: CASSDILQSGELFF.